Below are 3 T cell receptor beta chains sequenced from a single sample in a study of blood T cell repertoires in COVID-19. Repertoires were generated with immunoSEQ multiplex PCR, while TCRdb's copy carries only in-frame clones and drops some. The sample has fewer than 150,000 clones; around 89% are singletons. Sequences were obtained from peripheral blood. Receptor source: a human donor in a cohort sampled during active COVID-19.

V usage is TRBV7-9 and J usage is TRBJ1-2; 10 positions match TRBD1. The CDR3 spans 18 residues. Germline V lookup: CDR1 SEHNR, CDR2 FQNEAQ (reference sequence). Losses at the gene ends were 3 bases for V and 2 bases for J; bases not matched to a gene: 12. This CDR3 is CASSFRGTGAFSNYGYTF. In DNA form, the CDR3 reads TGTGCCAGCAGCTTCAGAGGGACAGGGGCTTTTTCAAACTATGGCTACACCTTC.

The rearrangement uses TRBV11-3 and TRBJ2-7; 10 nucleotides align to TRBD1. With 5 bases clipped from V and 5 bases from J, the junction kept 3 bases outside the gene matches. This CDR3 is 13 amino acids long. CDR1 and CDR2 from the germline V gene are SGHNT and YENEEA. CDR3 sequence reads: CASSLDRGHEQYF. The DNA for the CDR3 is TGTGCCAGCAGCCTTGACAGGGGGCACGAGCAGTACTTC.

V is TRBV5-4 and J is TRBJ2-7, with D maybe TRBD2 (5 bases). CDR3 size: 16 residues. CDR1 is SGHNT and CDR2 is YYREEE in the germline V gene (reference sequence). V lost 0 bases and J 3 bases, leaving 16 bases between the germline ends. The CDR3 DNA sequence: TGTGCCAGCAGCTTGGGAGGGTTGCTGGGAAGCTACGAGCAGTACTTC. Its translation: CASSLGGLLGSYEQYF. Based on the CDR3 plus reference TRBV5-4 and TRBJ2-7, the full variable domain is ETGVTQSPTHLIKTRGQQVTLRCSSQSGHNTVSWYQQALGQGPQFIFQYYREEENGRGNFPPRFSGLQFPNYSSELNVNALELDDSALYLCASSLGGLLGSYEQYFGPGTRLTVT.